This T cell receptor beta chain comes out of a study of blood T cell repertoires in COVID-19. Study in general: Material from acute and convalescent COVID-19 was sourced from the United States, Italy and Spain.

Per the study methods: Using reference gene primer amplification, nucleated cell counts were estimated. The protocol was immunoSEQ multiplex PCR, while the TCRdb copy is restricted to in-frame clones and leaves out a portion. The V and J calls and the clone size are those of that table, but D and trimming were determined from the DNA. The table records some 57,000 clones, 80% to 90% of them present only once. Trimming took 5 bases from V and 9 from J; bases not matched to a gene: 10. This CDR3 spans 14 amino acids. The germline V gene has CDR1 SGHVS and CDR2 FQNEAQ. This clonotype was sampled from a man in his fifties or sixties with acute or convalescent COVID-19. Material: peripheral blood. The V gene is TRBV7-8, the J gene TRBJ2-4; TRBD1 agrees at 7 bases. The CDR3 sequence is CASSPADRVGIQYF. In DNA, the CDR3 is TGTGCCAGCAGCCCGGCCGACAGGGTGGGCATTCAGTACTTC.